This T cell receptor (beta chain) was sequenced for a study of blood T cell repertoires in COVID-19. Turning to the study itself: Whether acute or convalescent, the COVID-19 samples came from the United States, Italy and Spain.

This CDR3 region has 16 residues. The germline CDR1 and CDR2 sequences are SGHRS and YFSETQ. V lost 2 bases to trimming and J lost 3 bases; unmatched junction nucleotides: 8. Those who participated ranged in age from roughly 18 to 89 years and resided in under 25 US areas. Here immunoSEQ multiplex PCR was the method, and the copy in TCRdb shows in-frame clones only, minus some. The data show around 290,000 clones, 89% seen once. This rearrangement joins TRBV5-1 to TRBJ2-3, with TRBD1 matching over 8 bases. Sequencing was carried out using PBMCs or T cells enriched from blood (not recorded which). The TCR comes from a woman aged 40 to 50 who had recovered from COVID-19. The CDR3 protein is CASSFPRQGTTDTQYF. CDR3 sequence (DNA): TGCGCCAGCAGCTTTCCTCGACAGGGGACGACAGATACGCAGTATTTT.